The clone carrying this TCR beta chain occurred a few times. The sample belongs to a study of low-dose radiotherapy and immunotherapy resistance in tumors. Across the whole study: The study delivered 0.5 Gy per fraction every 2 weeks to Cohort 1, totaling 6.5 Gy. Each fraction given to Cohort 2 every two weeks delivered 1 Gy, and the total reached 13 Gy over 26 weeks.

This CDR3 is 17 amino acids long. Priming of first-strand cDNA relied on TRAV- and TRBV-specific primers (covering alpha and beta chains). A constant-region primer paired with the V-primer adapter amplified TCRs over about 19 PCR cycles. TCRdb re-analysed the reads in MiXCR, keeping a single row per CDR3 protein. The sample lists around 90,000 distinct CDR3 sequences; approximately 20% were seen once. The sample's time point: before trial treatment. The V and J genes are TRBV1 and TRBJ1-5; the DNA was not compared with TRBD1, the D call given in the table. TRBV1 is reported as a pseudogene. The material was PBMCs, obtained before treatment. The TCR originated in a male donor with prostate cancer. CDR3 region: CTSSHDGTVASNQPQHF. CDR3 sequence (DNA): TGCACCAGCAGCCATGATGGGACCGTGGCTAGCAATCAGCCCCAGCATTTT.